This entry lists 2 T cell receptor beta chains sequenced from one sample in a study of blood T cell repertoires in COVID-19 (dated by TCRdb to 2018 to 2020). Library preparation was by the immunoSEQ multiplex PCR assay. Drawn from immuneACCESS, this table holds only the in-frame rearrangements with V and J called that TCRdb kept. Clones are partly lost; checked studies trace under half to an unresolved V gene and leave the rest unexplained. In this sample the table shows fewer than 85,000 clones, roughly 84% of which occur a single time. About 6.9% of the sample rests with the top ten. Sequences were obtained from peripheral blood. These receptors were collected from a man aged 30 to 39 with COVID-19, enrolled during active disease.

The chain carries TRBV7-6 and TRBJ2-2; TRBD2 might be the D (6 bases). The CDR3 length is 16 residues. CDR1 and CDR2 from the germline V gene are SGHVS and FNYEAQ. Between the trimmed V and J ends, which lost 3 bases and 5 bases, there was a span of 16 bases. The CDR3 sequence: CASSFLGGMGTGELFF. The DNA for the CDR3 is TGTGCCAGCAGCTTCCTCGGGGGAATGGGAACCGGGGAGCTGTTTTTT. The full variable domain, with the rest looked up from reference TRBV7-6 and TRBJ2-2, is GAGVSQSPRYKVTKRGQDVALRCDPISGHVSLYWYRQALGQGPEFLTYFNYEAQQDKSGLPNDRFSAERPEGSISTLTIQRTEQRDSAMYRCASSFLGGMGTGELFFGEGSRLTVL.

DNA for the CDR3: TGTGCCAGCAGCCAAGCGAGGGAGCAGTACTTC. The encoded protein is CASSQAREQYF. This rearrangement joins TRBV14 to TRBJ2-7; D gene uncertain. V dropped 1 base and J dropped 7 bases, with 5 bases sitting between them. The germline V gene encodes CDR1 SGHDN and CDR2 FVKESK. CDR3 length equals 11 residues.